These T cell receptor beta chains were read from a single sample in a study of shared clonotypes between healthy human individuals. This table comes from immunoSEQ multiplex PCR, and its TCRdb copy is limited to in-frame clones, with some not included. The table shows about 980,000 clones, with less than 85% occurring only once. Sequencing input: memory CD4+ T cells sorted from blood. These receptors all come from a man between 18 and 35 years old in good health. Each CDR3 is given with its conserved first and last residue. The order of the fields is V gene, D gene, J gene, CDR3 protein. A D gene is named only where the DNA matches it firmly.

v_gene: TRBV9; d_gene: TRBD2; j_gene: TRBJ2-3; CDR3aa: CASSETSVRDTQYF
v_gene: TRBV30; d_gene: -; j_gene: TRBJ1-1; CDR3aa: CAWSVKGTLPTEAFF
v_gene: TRBV4-1; d_gene: TRBD2; j_gene: TRBJ2-3; CDR3aa: CASSQEGGGRTDTQYF
v_gene: TRBV27; d_gene: -; j_gene: TRBJ2-1; CDR3aa: CASSWRARASYNEQFF
v_gene: TRBV4-1; d_gene: -; j_gene: TRBJ2-3; CDR3aa: CASSLGAGTDTQYF
v_gene: TRBV18; d_gene: -; j_gene: TRBJ2-1; CDR3aa: CASSPPAGFNEQFF
v_gene: TRBV10-3; d_gene: TRBD1; j_gene: TRBJ1-1; CDR3aa: CAIRRDRALNTEAFF
v_gene: TRBV6-1; d_gene: -; j_gene: TRBJ1-1; CDR3aa: CASSRTGEAFF
v_gene: TRBV5-4; d_gene: TRBD2; j_gene: TRBJ2-1; CDR3aa: CASSLAGLAGLNEQFF
v_gene: TRBV11-2; d_gene: -; j_gene: TRBJ1-3; CDR3aa: CASSLGVSSGNTIYF
v_gene: TRBV7-2; d_gene: -; j_gene: TRBJ1-2; CDR3aa: CASSLENNIYGYTF
v_gene: TRBV11-2; d_gene: -; j_gene: TRBJ1-2; CDR3aa: CASTAAPGHNTF
v_gene: TRBV14; d_gene: -; j_gene: TRBJ2-6; CDR3aa: CASSQGLTSGANVLTF
v_gene: TRBV5-1; d_gene: -; j_gene: TRBJ1-1; CDR3aa: CASSLEGSEGTEAFF
v_gene: TRBV10-3; d_gene: TRBD2; j_gene: TRBJ2-1; CDR3aa: CAISGLAGSGEQFF
v_gene: TRBV29-1; d_gene: -; j_gene: TRBJ2-7; CDR3aa: CSVAPGGEQYF
v_gene: TRBV28; d_gene: -; j_gene: TRBJ2-7; CDR3aa: CASALPRTVSYEQYF
v_gene: TRBV28; d_gene: -; j_gene: TRBJ1-2; CDR3aa: CASSLSVYYGYTF
v_gene: TRBV18; d_gene: TRBD1; j_gene: TRBJ2-7; CDR3aa: CASSPGQGSRYEQYF
v_gene: TRBV10-2; d_gene: -; j_gene: TRBJ1-1; CDR3aa: CASSGVANTEAFF
v_gene: TRBV18; d_gene: -; j_gene: TRBJ2-1; CDR3aa: CASSPGTGLSYNEQFF
v_gene: TRBV5-1; d_gene: -; j_gene: TRBJ1-1; CDR3aa: CASSPLSSWTEAFF
v_gene: TRBV7-9; d_gene: -; j_gene: TRBJ1-3; CDR3aa: CASSLVGRTSGNTIYF
v_gene: TRBV10-2; d_gene: -; j_gene: TRBJ2-7; CDR3aa: CASSEFRRGQYF
v_gene: TRBV7-2; d_gene: -; j_gene: TRBJ1-1; CDR3aa: CASSLGPRNTEAFF